This TCR beta chain was captured in a study of beta chain features in type 1 diabetes (dated by TCRdb to 2017 to 2018). Regarding the study in general: Mean age, gender distribution, total cell number and subset yield did not differ between patients and healthy donors. Naive and central memory subsets were obtained from all 30 or so donors, but regulatory and stem cell-like memory subsets were isolated from only 8 patients and about eight healthy donors. A total of 107,917,701 sorted cells were examined across all samples, and RNA yield correlated strongly with the number of cells per subset. In the study, recently diagnosed type 1 diabetes patients and matched healthy donors were compared on the TCRB repertoires of their sorted circulating CD4+ T cell subsets.

From each donor, a single peripheral blood sample of about 100 mL on average was drawn into heparinised tubes. A BD FACSAria II was used to sort naive, central memory, regulatory and stem cell-like memory CD4+ T cells with a panel that included CD45RO, CCR7, CD25, CD127, CD95 and CD27. Every sorted population had a purity above 95%. Right away, PBMCs were isolated by Lymphoprep density gradient centrifugation and were stained directly, with no culture step. To minimize batch effects, samples were stained and sorted in pairs, one healthy donor with one patient per experiment. The germline V gene sets CDR1 to SGHRS and CDR2 to YFSETQ. The CDR3, cysteine through phenylalanine, is 14 amino acids long. Only the CDR3 DNA is retained, 42 bases long and in frame from the first base. V and J are truncated by 6 bases and 10 bases respectively, leaving an intervening sequence of 22 bases. Paper-wide results and their limitations: Only small numbers of individuals were included in the HLA sub-analyses, which left unresolved whether HLA type had any influence on TCRB rearrangement. Shorter templates might be favored by PCR, yet because patient and control samples were amplified and corrected together, any such skew would affect both groups equally. Type 1 diabetes patients showed a moderate but significant shortening of TCRB CDR3 length in all four CD4+ subsets. Because cDNA was sequenced instead of genomic DNA, highly expressing activated cells could be over-represented, though the groups showed no difference in activation or CD3 levels. Naive, central memory and regulatory TCRB repertoires appeared more similar among patients than among healthy donors. At VDJ recombination sites, type 1 diabetes patients had fewer insertions and more deleted nucleotides, which implies abnormalities in thymic rearrangement.

About this clone: Its target antigen remains unknown. Per-base qualities were not stored, and no clone one base away is much larger.

The entire amount of isolated RNA was reverse transcribed using the High Capacity cDNA Reverse Transcription Kit, so the sequenced TCRB transcripts were expressed ones. Deep immunoSEQ sequencing was applied to naive, central memory and regulatory T cell samples, giving an average of about 3.57 million total reads per sample. Sorted cells were lysed in RLT buffer and RNA was extracted with DNase-treated RNeasy Micro or Mini kits, depending on cell number. Each cell subset was processed on its own to prevent cross-contamination, while patient and healthy donor samples were processed together. TCRB sequences were amplified from cDNA with the immunoSEQ multiplex PCR, producing 87-bp fragments spanning the CDR3 region. Sequencing of the amplicons was done on the Illumina HiSeq platform. Under the source paper's analysis protocol: PCR bias was corrected computationally using synthetic template baselines, and reads within Hamming distance 2 were collapsed, with unmergeable singletons discarded. Reads were aligned against IMGT so that V, D and J genes, CDR3 length and insertions or deletions at six rearrangement sites could be assigned. Within each subset, clonotype counts were normalized to sorted cell number, and only after that were true diversity and Gini coefficients computed with the tcR R package. The overlap coefficient, calculated on TCRB nucleotide sequences, was used to measure repertoire sharing. Out-of-frame TCRB sequences from naive cells were analyzed to stand in for the pre-selection repertoire. TCRdb obtained this table from immuneACCESS and retained in-frame rearrangements with V and J assigned. These tables miss some clones; where compared with another copy, unresolved V genes account for less than half of the shortfall, and the remainder is unexplained. V and J calls and clone size are copied from that table; D and trimming were computed from the DNA. Recorded for this sample are almost 350,000 clones; about 20% of them occurred a single time. The leading ten clones occupy roughly 0.045% of the sample.

The chain uses TRBV5-1 and TRBJ1-2, and TRBD1 may be the D gene, going by 6 matching bases. The sequenced material came from naive CD4+ T cells from blood. The cell subset or site label corresponds to: true naive CD4+ T cells. The clonotype comes from a woman under 30 in good health. The CDR3 region reads CASNKETGEGDYTF. Read as DNA, the sequence is TGCGCCAGCAACAAGGAGACAGGCGAGGGGGACTACACCTTC.